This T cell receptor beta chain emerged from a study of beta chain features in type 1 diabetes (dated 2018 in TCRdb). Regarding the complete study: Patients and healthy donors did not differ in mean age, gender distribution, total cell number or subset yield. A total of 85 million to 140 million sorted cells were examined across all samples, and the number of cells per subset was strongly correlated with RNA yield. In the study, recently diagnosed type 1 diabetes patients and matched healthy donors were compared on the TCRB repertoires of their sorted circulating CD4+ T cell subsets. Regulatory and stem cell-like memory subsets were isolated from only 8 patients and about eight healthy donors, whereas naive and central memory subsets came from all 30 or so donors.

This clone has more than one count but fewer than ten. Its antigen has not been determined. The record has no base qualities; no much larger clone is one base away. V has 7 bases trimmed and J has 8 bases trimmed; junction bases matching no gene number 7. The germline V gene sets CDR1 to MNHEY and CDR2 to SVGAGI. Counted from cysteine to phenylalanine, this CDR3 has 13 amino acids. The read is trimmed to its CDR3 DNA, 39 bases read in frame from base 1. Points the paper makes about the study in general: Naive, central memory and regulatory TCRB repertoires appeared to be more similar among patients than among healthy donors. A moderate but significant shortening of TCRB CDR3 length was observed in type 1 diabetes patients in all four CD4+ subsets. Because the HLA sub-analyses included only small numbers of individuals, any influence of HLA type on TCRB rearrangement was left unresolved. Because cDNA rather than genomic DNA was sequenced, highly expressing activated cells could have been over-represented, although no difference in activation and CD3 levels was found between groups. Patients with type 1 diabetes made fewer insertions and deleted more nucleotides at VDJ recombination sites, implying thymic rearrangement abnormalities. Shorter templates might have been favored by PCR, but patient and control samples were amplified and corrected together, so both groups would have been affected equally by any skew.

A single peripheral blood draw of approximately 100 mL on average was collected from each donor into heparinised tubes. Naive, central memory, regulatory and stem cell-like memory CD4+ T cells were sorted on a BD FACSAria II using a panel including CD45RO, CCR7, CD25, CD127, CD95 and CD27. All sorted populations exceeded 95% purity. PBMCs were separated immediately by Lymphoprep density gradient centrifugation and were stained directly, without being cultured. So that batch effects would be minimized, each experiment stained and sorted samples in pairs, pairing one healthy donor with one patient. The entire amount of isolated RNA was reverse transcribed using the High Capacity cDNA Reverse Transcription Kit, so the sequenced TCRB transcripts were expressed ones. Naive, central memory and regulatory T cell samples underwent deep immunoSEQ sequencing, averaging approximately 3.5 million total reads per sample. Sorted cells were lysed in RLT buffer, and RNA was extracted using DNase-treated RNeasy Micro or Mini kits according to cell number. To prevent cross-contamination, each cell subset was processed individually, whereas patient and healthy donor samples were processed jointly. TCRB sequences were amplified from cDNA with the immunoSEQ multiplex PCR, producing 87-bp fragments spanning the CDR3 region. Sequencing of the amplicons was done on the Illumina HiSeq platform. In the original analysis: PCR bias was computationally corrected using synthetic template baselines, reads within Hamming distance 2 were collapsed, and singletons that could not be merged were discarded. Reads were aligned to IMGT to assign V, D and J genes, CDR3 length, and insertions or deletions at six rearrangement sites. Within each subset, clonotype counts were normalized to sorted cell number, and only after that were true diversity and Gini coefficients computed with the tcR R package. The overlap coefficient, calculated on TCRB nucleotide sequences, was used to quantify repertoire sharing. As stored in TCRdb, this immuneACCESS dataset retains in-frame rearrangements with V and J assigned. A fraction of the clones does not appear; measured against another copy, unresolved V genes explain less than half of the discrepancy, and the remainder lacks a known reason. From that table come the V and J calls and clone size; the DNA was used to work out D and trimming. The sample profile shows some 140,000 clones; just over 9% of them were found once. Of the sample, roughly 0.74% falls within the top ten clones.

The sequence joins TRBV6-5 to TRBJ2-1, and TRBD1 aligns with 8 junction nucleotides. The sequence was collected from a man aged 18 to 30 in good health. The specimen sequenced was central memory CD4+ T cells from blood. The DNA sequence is TGTGCCAGCACCGCAGACAGGGGCCATGAGCAGTTCTTC. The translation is CASTADRGHEQFF.